The rows below give T cell receptor beta chains drawn from one sample of a study of response to subunit inactivated influenza vaccine. TCRdb called the RT-PCR reads again in MiXCR, with one record for every CDR3 protein. The sample carries more than 400,000 distinct CDR3 sequences, about 10% recorded once. The starting material was PBMCs from blood, obtained roughly 45 days after vaccination. All receptors derive from a man over 45 who received an inactivated influenza vaccine. The conserved cysteine and the conserved F or W are not part of the CDR3 here. Each record gives: V gene, CDR3 length, J gene, D gene, CDR3 protein. A D gene is named only where the DNA matches it firmly.

TRBV20-1	12	TRBJ2-3	TRBD1	SARWGQGPDTQY
TRBV6-1	13	TRBJ2-7	TRBD2	ASSGGLAGSYEQY
TRBV9	11	TRBJ2-7	NA	ASSVVGSDEQY
TRBV12-3/TRBV12-4	14	TRBJ2-2	TRBD2	ASSYRLAGGTGELF
TRBV7-6	11	TRBJ2-1	NA	ASSSNPENEQF
TRBV4-2	12	TRBJ2-2	NA	ASSQRPRAGELF
TRBV10-3	11	TRBJ2-3	NA	AILGLDTDTQY
TRBV5-1	14	TRBJ2-7	NA	ASSLKLGGAPYEQY
TRBV20-1	20	TRBJ2-1	TRBD2	SARPSLAGGFASGSSYNEQF
TRBV7-9	10	TRBJ2-7	NA	ASSPGNDEQY
TRBV9	10	TRBJ2-1	NA	ASSVGDLEQF
TRBV6-4	12	TRBJ2-2	NA	ASSDQTFTGELF
TRBV7-9	13	TRBJ1-2	TRBD1	ASSQDALYRGGYT
TRBV4-2	13	TRBJ2-2	NA	ASSQDWTSTGELF
TRBV7-2	11	TRBJ2-7	NA	ASSLVGSREQY
TRBV20-1	11	TRBJ2-5	TRBD2	SAAGGSQETQY
TRBV5-1	11	TRBJ1-6	NA	ASSPGGFSPLH
TRBV28	11	TRBJ1-1	NA	ASSSPGATEAF
TRBV5-1	11	TRBJ1-1	TRBD1	ASSTGQGVEAF
TRBV7-2	14	TRBJ2-7	TRBD2	ASSWRGAGGRNEQY
TRBV20-1	13	TRBJ2-3	TRBD1	SARPTGWYTDTQY
TRBV28	11	TRBJ2-7	TRBD1	ASSFDRGHEQY
TRBV10-3	14	TRBJ2-7	NA	AISEPHPGRSYEQY
TRBV12-3/TRBV12-4	13	TRBJ2-1	NA	ASSPRPVENNEQF
TRBV7-6	12	TRBJ1-1	NA	ASSSAGQNTEAF
TRBV10-3	11	TRBJ2-7	NA	AITKESSYEQY
TRBV20-1	10	TRBJ2-7	NA	SARENIQSTY
TRBV27	12	TRBJ2-7	NA	ASSLREASYEQY
TRBV12-3/TRBV12-4	12	TRBJ2-7	TRBD2	ASSFFGGRDEQY
TRBV5-5	12	TRBJ1-2	NA	ASSLRDGIYGYT
TRBV10-2	12	TRBJ1-1	TRBD1	ASSRDRGISEAF
TRBV5-1	14	TRBJ2-1	TRBD1	ASSPDPQGASDEQF
TRBV11-2	13	TRBJ2-7	NA	ASSLDVTGTREQY
TRBV7-2	14	TRBJ2-3	TRBD2	ASSLSGLAQTDTQY
TRBV20-1	13	TRBJ1-3	TRBD1	SAIPGGDSGNTIY
TRBV20-1	13	TRBJ2-5	TRBD1	SAVPGQGALQTQY
TRBV20-1	10	TRBJ1-1	NA	SAELAYREAF
TRBV6-2/TRBV6-3	14	TRBJ2-7	TRBD1	ASSTELRRGQEKQY
TRBV2	10	TRBJ2-1	TRBD2	ASGNGLTSGF
TRBV4-2	13	TRBJ1-1	NA	ASSQEDGMNTEAF
TRBV29-1	10	TRBJ2-7	NA	SVEEGSYEQY
TRBV19	12	TRBJ2-2	TRBD2	ASSSWTSNGELF
TRBV20-1	11	TRBJ2-2	TRBD1	SAGTANTGELF
TRBV7-3	18	TRBJ2-1	TRBD1	ASSLLPRTGALSSYNEQF
TRBV7-2	12	TRBJ1-4	NA	ASSYGDYNEKLF
TRBV20-1	13	TRBJ2-1	TRBD2	SAAGLAGKVNEQF
TRBV12-3/TRBV12-4	13	TRBJ2-4	TRBD2	ASSFASGGINIQY
TRBV12-3/TRBV12-4	13	TRBJ2-3	NA	ASSSSYGSTDTQY
TRBV10-3	12	TRBJ2-7	NA	AISDRGGSYEQY
TRBV11-2	14	TRBJ2-3	TRBD2	ASSFSTGLGTDTQY
TRBV6-5	13	TRBJ2-3	NA	ASSYLGLGPDTQY
TRBV28	14	TRBJ1-1	TRBD1	ASSLQGGPKYTEAF
TRBV6-2/TRBV6-3	12	TRBJ1-5	NA	ASSYSAGVGPQH
TRBV7-8	18	TRBJ2-2	TRBD2	ASSSIRDWTSGRLVGELF
TRBV10-3	15	TRBJ2-1	TRBD2	AISAQGTSGRWDEQF